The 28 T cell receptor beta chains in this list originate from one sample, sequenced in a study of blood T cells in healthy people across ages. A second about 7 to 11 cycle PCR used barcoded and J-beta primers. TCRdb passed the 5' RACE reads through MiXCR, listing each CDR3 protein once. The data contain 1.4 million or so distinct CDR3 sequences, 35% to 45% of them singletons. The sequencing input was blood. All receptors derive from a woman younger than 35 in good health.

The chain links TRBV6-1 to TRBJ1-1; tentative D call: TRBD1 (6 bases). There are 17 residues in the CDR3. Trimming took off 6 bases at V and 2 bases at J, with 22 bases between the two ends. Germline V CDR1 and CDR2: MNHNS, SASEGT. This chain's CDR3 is CASRHTGTRGGNTEAFF. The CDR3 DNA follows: TGTGCCAGCAGACATACTGGAACCAGGGGTGGAAACACTGAAGCTTTCTTT.

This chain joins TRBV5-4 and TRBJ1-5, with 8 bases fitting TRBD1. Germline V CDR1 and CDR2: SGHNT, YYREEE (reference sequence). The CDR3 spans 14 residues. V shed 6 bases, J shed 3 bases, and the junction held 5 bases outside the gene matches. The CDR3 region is CASNVGQDNQPQHF. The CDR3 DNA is TGTGCCAGCAACGTGGGACAGGACAATCAGCCCCAGCATTTT.

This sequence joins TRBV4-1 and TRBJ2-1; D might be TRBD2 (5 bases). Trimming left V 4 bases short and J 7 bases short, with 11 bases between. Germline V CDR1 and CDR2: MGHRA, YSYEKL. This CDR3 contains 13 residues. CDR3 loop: CASSRATINEQFF. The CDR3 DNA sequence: TGCGCCAGCAGCCGAGCGACTATTAATGAGCAGTTCTTC.

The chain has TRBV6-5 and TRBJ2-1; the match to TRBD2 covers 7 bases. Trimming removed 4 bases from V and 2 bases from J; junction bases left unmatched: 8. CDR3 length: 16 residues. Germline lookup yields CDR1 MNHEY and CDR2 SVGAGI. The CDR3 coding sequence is TGTGCCAGCAGTTCCTTTGTGCGGGAGCCCTACAATGAGCAGTTCTTC. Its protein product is CASSSFVREPYNEQFF.

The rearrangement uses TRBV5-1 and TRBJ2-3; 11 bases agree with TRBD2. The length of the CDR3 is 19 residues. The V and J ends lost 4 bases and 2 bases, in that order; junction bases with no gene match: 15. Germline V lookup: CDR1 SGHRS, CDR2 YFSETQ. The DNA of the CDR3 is TGCGCCAGCAGCCTTGGAATATTGACTAGCGGGGTCTTCACAGATACGCAGTATTTT. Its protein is CASSLGILTSGVFTDTQYF.

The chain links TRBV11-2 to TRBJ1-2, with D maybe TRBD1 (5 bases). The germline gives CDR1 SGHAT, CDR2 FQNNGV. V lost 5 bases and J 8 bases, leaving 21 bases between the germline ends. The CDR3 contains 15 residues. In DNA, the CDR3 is TGTGCCAGCAGCCCAGGACGGGGGACTAGAGGGGGCTACACCTTC. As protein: CASSPGRGTRGGYTF. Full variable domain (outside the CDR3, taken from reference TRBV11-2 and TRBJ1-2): EAGVAQSPRYKIIEKRQSVAFWCNPISGHATLYWYQQILGQGPKLLIQFQNNGVVDDSQLPKDRFSAERLKGVDSTLKIQPAKLEDSAVYLCASSPGRGTRGGYTFGSGTRLTVV.

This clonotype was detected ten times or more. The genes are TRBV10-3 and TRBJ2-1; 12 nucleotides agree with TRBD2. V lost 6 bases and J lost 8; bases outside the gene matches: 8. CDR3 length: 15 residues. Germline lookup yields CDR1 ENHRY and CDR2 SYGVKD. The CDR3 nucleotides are TGTGCCATCAGCGCTTCTAGCGGGAGGGTGGATGAGCAGTTCTTC. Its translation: CAISASSGRVDEQFF.

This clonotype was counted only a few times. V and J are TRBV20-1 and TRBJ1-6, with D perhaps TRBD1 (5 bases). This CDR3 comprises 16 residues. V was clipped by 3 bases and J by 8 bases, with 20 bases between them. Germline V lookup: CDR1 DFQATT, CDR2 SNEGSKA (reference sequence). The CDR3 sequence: CSARGGAGSLDSPLHF. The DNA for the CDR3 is TGCAGTGCTAGGGGGGGAGCAGGGTCATTGGATTCACCCCTCCACTTT.

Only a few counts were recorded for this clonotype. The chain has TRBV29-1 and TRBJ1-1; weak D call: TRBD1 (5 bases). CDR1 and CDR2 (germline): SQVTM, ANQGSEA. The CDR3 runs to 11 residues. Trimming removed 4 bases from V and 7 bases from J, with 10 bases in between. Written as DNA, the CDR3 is TGCAGCGTTGGAGGGGTAGGTGAAGCTTTCTTT. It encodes CSVGGVGEAFF.

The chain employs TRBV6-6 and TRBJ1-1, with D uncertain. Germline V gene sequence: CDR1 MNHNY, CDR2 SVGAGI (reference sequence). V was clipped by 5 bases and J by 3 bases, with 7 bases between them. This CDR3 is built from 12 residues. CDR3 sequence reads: CASSRADTEAFF. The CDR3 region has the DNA TGTGCCAGCAGTCGGGCCGACACTGAAGCTTTCTTT.

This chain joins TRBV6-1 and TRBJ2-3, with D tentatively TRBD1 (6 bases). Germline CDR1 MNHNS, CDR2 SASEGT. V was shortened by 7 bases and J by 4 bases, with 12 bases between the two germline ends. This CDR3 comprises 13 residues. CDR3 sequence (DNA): TGTGCCAGCAAACAGGGAGTCGCAGATACGCAGTATTTT. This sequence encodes CASKQGVADTQYF.

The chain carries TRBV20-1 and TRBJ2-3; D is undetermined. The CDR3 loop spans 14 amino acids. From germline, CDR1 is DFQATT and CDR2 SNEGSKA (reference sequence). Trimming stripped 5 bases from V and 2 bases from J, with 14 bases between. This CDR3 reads CSALPGGYTDTQYF. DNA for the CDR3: TGCAGTGCTCTCCCCGGCGGATACACAGATACGCAGTATTTT.

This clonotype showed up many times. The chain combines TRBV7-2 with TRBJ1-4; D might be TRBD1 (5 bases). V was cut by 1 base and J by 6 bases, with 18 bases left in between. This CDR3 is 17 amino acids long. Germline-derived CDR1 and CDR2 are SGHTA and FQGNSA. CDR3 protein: CASSLEGARGWDEKLFF. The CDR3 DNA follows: TGTGCCAGCAGCTTAGAAGGTGCGCGGGGCTGGGATGAAAAACTGTTTTTT.

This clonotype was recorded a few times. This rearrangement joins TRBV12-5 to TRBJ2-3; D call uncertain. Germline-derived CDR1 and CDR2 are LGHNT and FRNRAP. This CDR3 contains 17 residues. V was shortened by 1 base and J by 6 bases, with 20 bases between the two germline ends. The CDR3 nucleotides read TGTGCTAGTGGTTTGGGGCGCTCCGGCCTCCTACGGGATACGCAGTATTTT. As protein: CASGLGRSGLLRDTQYF.

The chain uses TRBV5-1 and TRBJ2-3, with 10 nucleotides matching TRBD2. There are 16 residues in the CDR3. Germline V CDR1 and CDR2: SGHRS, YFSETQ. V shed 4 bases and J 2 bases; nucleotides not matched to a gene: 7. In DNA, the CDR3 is TGCGCCAGCAGCCTGGGTAGCGGGGGGTACACAGATACGCAGTATTTT. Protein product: CASSLGSGGYTDTQYF. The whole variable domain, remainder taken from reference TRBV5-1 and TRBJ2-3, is KAGVTQTPRYLIKTRGQQVTLSCSPISGHRSVSWYQQTPGQGLQFLFEYFSETQRNKGNFPGRFSGRQFSNSRSEMNVSTLELGDSALYLCASSLGSGGYTDTQYFGPGTRLTVL.

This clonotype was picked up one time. In DNA form, the CDR3 reads TGTGCCAGCAGAGTAGCGAACTATGGCTACACCTTC. Amino acids: CASRVANYGYTF. The rearrangement uses TRBV6-2 or TRBV6-3 and TRBJ1-2; unclear D gene. Between the trimmed V and J ends, which lost 6 bases and 2 bases, there was a span of 7 bases. The CDR3 is made up of 12 amino acids. Per the germline V gene, CDR1 is MNHEY and CDR2 is SVGEGT.

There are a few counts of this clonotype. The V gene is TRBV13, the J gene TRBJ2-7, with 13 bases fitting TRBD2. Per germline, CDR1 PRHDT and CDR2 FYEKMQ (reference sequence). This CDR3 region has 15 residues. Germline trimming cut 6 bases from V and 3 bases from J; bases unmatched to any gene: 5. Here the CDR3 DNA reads TGTGCCAGCAGGGATGGGACTAGCGGGGTCTACGAGCAGTACTTC. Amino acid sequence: CASRDGTSGVYEQYF.

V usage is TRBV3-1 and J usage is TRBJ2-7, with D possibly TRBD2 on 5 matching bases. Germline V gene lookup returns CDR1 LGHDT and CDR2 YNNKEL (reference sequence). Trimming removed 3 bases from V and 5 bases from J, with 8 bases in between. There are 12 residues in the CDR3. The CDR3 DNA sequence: TGTGCCAGCAGCCAGGGTAGCGACGAGCAGTACTTC. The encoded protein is CASSQGSDEQYF.

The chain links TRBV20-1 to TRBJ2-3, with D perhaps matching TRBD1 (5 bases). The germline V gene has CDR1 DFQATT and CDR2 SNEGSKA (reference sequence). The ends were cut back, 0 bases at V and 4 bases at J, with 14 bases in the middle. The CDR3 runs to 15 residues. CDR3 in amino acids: CSARDGRVEADTQYF. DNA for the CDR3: TGCAGTGCTAGAGACGGCAGGGTGGAAGCAGATACGCAGTATTTT.

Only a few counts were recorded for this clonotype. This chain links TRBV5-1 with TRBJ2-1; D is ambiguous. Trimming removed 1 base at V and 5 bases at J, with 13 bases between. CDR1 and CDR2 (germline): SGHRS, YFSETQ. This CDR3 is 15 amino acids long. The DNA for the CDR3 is TGCGCCAGCAGCTTGATGAGCCCACGGGACAATGAGCAGTTCTTC. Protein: CASSLMSPRDNEQFF.

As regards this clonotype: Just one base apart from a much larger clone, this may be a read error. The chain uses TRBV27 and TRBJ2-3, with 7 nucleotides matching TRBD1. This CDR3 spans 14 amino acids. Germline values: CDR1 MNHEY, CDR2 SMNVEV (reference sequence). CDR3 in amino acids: CVSSRDSRTDTQYF. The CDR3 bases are TGTGTCAGCAGCAGGGACAGCCGCACAGATACGCAGTATTTT.

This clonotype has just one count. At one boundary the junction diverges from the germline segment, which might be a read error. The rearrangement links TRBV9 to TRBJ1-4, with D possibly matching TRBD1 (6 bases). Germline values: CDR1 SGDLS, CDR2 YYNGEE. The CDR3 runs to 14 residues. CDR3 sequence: CAGSATGLDEKLFF. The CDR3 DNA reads TGTGCCGGCAGCGCGACAGGCCTCGACGAAAAACTGTTTTTT.

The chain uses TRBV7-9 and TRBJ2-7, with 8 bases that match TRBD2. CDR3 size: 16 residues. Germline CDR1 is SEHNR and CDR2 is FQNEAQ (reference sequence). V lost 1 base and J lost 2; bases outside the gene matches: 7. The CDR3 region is CASSLDGTRDPYEQYF. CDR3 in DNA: TGTGCCAGCAGCTTAGATGGGACTAGAGACCCCTACGAGCAGTACTTC.

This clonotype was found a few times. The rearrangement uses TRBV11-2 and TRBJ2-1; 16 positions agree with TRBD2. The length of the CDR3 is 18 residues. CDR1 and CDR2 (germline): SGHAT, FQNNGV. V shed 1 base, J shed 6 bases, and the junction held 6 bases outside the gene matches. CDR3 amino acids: CASSLVGLAGGLFNEQFF. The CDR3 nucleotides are TGTGCCAGCAGCTTAGTGGGACTAGCGGGGGGGCTCTTCAATGAGCAGTTCTTC.

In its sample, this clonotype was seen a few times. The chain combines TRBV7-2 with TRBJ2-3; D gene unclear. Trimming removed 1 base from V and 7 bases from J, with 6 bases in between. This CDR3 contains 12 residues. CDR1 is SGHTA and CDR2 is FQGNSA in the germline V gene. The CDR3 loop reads CASSLVEYTQYF. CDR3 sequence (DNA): TGTGCCAGCAGCTTAGTTGAATATACGCAGTATTTT.

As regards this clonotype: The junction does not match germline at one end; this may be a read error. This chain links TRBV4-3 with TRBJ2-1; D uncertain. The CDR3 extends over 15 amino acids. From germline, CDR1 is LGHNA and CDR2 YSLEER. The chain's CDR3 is CASSQAQATYNERFF. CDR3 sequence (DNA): TGCGCCAGCAGCCAAGCGCAGGCTACATACAATGAGCGGTTCTTC.

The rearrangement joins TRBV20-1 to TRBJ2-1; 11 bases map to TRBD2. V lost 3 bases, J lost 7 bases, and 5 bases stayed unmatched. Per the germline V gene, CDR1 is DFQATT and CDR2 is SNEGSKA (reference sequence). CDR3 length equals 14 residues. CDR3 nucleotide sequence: TGCAGTGCTAGTCCGGGACTAGCGGTTAATGAGCAGTTCTTC. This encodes CSASPGLAVNEQFF.

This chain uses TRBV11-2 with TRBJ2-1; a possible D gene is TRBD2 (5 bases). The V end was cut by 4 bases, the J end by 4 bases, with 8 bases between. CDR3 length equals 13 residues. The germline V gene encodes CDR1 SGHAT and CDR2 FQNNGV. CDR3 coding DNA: TGTGCCAGCAGCTCCGGGGAATACAATGAGCAGTTCTTC. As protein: CASSSGEYNEQFF.